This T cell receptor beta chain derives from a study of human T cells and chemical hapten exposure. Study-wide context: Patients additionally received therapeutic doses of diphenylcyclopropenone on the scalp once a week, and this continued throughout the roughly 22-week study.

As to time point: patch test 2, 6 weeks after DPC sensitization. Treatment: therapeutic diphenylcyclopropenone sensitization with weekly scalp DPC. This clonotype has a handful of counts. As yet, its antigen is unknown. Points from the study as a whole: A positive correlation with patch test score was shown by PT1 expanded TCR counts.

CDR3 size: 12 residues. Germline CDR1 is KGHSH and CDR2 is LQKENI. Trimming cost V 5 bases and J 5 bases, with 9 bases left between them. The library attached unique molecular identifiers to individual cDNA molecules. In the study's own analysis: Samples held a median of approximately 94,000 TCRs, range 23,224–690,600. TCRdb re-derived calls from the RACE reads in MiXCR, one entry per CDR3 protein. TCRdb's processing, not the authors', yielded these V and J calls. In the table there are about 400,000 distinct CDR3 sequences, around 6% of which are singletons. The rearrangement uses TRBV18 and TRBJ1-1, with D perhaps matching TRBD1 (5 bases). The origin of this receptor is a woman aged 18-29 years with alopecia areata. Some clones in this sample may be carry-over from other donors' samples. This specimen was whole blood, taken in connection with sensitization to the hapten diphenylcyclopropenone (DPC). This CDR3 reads CASSGGRTEAFF. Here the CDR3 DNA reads TGTGCCAGCTCAGGGGGACGAACTGAAGCTTTCTTT.